A single sample is the source of the 22 T cell receptor beta chains below, sequenced in a study of blood T cell repertoires in COVID-19 (TCRdb year 2020). The library relied on the immunoSEQ multiplex PCR assay. Held by TCRdb, this immuneACCESS table contains in-frame sequences only and omits some clones. Under half of the omission traces to an unresolved V gene where checked; the cause of the rest is unknown. The sample records about 160,000 clones, under 80% of which are singletons. The ten largest account for 2.5% to 3% of the sample. Sequences were obtained from peripheral blood. These receptors were taken from a man between 65 and 79 years old with acute or convalescent COVID-19.

The table lists this clone with a count of one. In nucleotides, the CDR3 is TGCAGTGCTAGTCCAGGGAATCAGCCCCAGCATTTT. Amino acid sequence: CSASPGNQPQHF. The chain couples TRBV20-1 to TRBJ1-5; perhaps TRBD1 as D (5 bases). This CDR3 is 12 amino acids long. Germline values: CDR1 DFQATT, CDR2 SNEGSKA (reference sequence). The ends were cut back, 3 bases at V and 4 bases at J, with 7 bases in the middle.

V gene TRBV19 combines with J gene TRBJ1-2; 8 bases are shared with TRBD1. V gave up 5 bases and J gave up 8 bases; unmatched junction bases: 10. The CDR3 spans 14 residues. Germline V gene data show CDR1 as LNHDA and CDR2 as SQIVND (reference sequence). The CDR3 loop reads CASSPRDRLGGYTF. CDR3 bases: TGTGCCAGTAGTCCCCGGGACAGGCTCGGCGGCTACACCTTC.

The rearrangement joins TRBV9 to TRBJ1-3, with D possibly TRBD1 on 6 matching bases. The germline gives CDR1 SGDLS, CDR2 YYNGEE. The CDR3 is 18 residues long. With 0 bases removed from V and 2 bases from J, the gap between germline ends came to 18 bases. CDR3: CASSVGDTEFVAGNTIYF. DNA of the CDR3: TGTGCCAGCAGCGTAGGGGACACTGAATTTGTGGCTGGAAACACCATATATTTT.

This chain connects TRBV30 to TRBJ1-5, with TRBD1 matching over 9 bases. With V trimmed by 3 bases and J by 2 bases, 5 bases remained unmatched. This CDR3 has 15 amino acids. The V gene's germline CDR1 is GTSNPN and CDR2 SVGIG (reference sequence). The CDR3 spells CAWRTGGSGNQPQHF. The CDR3 coding sequence is TGTGCCTGGAGGACAGGGGGTTCGGGCAATCAGCCCCAGCATTTT.

The rearrangement uses TRBV27 and TRBJ2-7, with D possibly being TRBD1 (6 bases). Germline loops: CDR1 MNHEY, CDR2 SMNVEV (reference sequence). This CDR3 is built from 14 residues. V gave up 8 bases and J gave up 2 bases, with 16 bases separating them. The chain's CDR3 is CASAARTVAYEQYF. Here the CDR3 DNA reads TGTGCCAGCGCCGCCCGGACAGTGGCCTACGAGCAGTACTTC.

This chain links TRBV5-1 with TRBJ2-7; D is unclear. Germline V gene data show CDR1 as SGHRS and CDR2 as YFSETQ. The length of the CDR3 is 13 residues. Trimming pared 0 bases from V and 0 bases from J, leaving 4 bases between. The CDR3 loop reads CASSLELSYEQYF. The CDR3 DNA is TGCGCCAGCAGCTTGGAACTCTCCTACGAGCAGTACTTC.

The V and J genes are TRBV12-3 or TRBV12-4 and TRBJ2-2; the D is unclear. The CDR3 totals 12 residues. The ends were cut back, 7 bases at V and 0 bases at J, with 3 bases in the middle. The CDR3 loop reads CASTANTGELFF. The DNA of the CDR3 is TGTGCCAGCACCGCGAACACCGGGGAGCTGTTTTTT.

This clone was counted between two and nine times. This chain joins TRBV19 and TRBJ2-2, with 14 bases fitting TRBD2. Trimming removed 1 base from V and 5 bases from J; junction bases left unmatched: 6. Per germline, CDR1 LNHDA and CDR2 SQIVND (reference sequence). There are 18 residues in the CDR3. The CDR3 DNA follows: TGTGCCAGTAGTATAGCGACTAGCGGGGGGGCAAGGACCGGGGAGCTGTTTTTT. Protein sequence: CASSIATSGGARTGELFF. The variable domain in full, with the rest retrieved from reference TRBV19 and TRBJ2-2, is DGGITQSPKYLFRKEGQNVTLSCEQNLNHDAMYWYRQDPGQGLRLIYYSQIVNDFQKGDIAEGYSVSREKKESFPLTVTSAQKNPTAFYLCASSIATSGGARTGELFFGEGSRLTVL.

The V gene is TRBV9, the J gene TRBJ2-5; D gene ambiguous. The length of the CDR3 is 13 residues. V shed 2 bases and J shed 4 bases, with 9 bases lying between them. Germline CDR1 reads SGDLS; CDR2 reads YYNGEE. CDR3 nucleotides: TGTGCCAGCAGCGTTATGACGGGAGAGACCCAGTACTTC. Translated: CASSVMTGETQYF.

The chain joins TRBV6-5 to TRBJ2-1; D is ambiguous. The CDR3 totals 13 residues. Trimming removed 2 bases from V and 8 bases from J, with 10 bases in between. CDR1 and CDR2 from the germline V gene are MNHEY and SVGAGI. For the CDR3, the DNA is TGTGCCAGCAGTTACCGCCCCCGAGATGAGCAGTTCTTC. It codes for CASSYRPRDEQFF.

This rearrangement joins TRBV24-1 to TRBJ2-2; 10 nucleotides agree with TRBD1. Germline V gene sequence: CDR1 KGHDR, CDR2 SFDVKD. V lost 9 bases to trimming and J lost 1 base; unmatched junction nucleotides: 7. The CDR3 length is 16 residues. CDR3 in DNA: TGTGCCACCGCCGGACAGGGGGGATTGAACACCGGGGAGCTGTTTTTT. Translation gives CATAGQGGLNTGELFF.

The rearrangement links TRBV28 to TRBJ2-3, with D uncertain. Trimming shortened V by 5 bases and J by 5 bases, and 20 bases separated the two germline ends. Germline CDR1 reads MDHEN; CDR2 reads SYDVKM. The CDR3 runs 16 residues. DNA for the CDR3: TGTGCCAGCAGTCGAATTAGCTCGGTGAGGATAGATACGCAGTATTTT. It yields the protein CASSRISSVRIDTQYF.

At least ten counts were recorded for this clone. V usage is TRBV9 and J usage is TRBJ2-3, with 16 bases lining up with TRBD2. Looked up from germline, CDR1 is SGDLS and CDR2 is YYNGEE. The CDR3 sequence is 19 residues long. After removal of 3 bases from V and 1 base from J, the junction contained 8 bases not matched to a gene. The CDR3 nucleotides are TGTGCCAGCAGCGCCGGGACTAGCGGGGGGGCCGATGGCACAGATACGCAGTATTTT. Amino acids: CASSAGTSGGADGTDTQYF.

This clone showed up many times. V usage is TRBV2 and J usage is TRBJ1-1; weak D call: TRBD1 (5 bases). V lost 6 bases and J lost 4, with 12 bases in between. Germline CDR1 is SNHLY and CDR2 is FYNNEI. This CDR3 has 13 amino acids. CDR3 loop: CASRRDYSTEAFF. CDR3 DNA: TGTGCCAGCAGGAGGGACTACAGCACTGAAGCTTTCTTT. Full variable domain (remainder filled in from reference TRBV2 and TRBJ1-1): EPEVTQTPSHQVTQMGQEVILRCVPISNHLYFYWYRQILGQKVEFLVSFYNNEISEKSEIFDDQFSVERPDGSNFTLKIRSTKLEDSAMYFCASRRDYSTEAFFGQGTRLTVV.

This rearrangement joins TRBV27 to TRBJ2-1; 7 bases are shared with TRBD2. The CDR3 is 16 residues long. Germline trimming cut 5 bases from V and 4 bases from J; bases unmatched to any gene: 11. CDR1 is MNHEY, CDR2 SMNVEV, per germline (reference sequence). DNA of the CDR3: TGTGCCAGCAGTCCCTCGGCGGGAGATAATTACAATGAGCAGTTCTTC. Amino acids: CASSPSAGDNYNEQFF.

This sequence joins TRBV5-6 and TRBJ1-1, with no clear D. V dropped 0 bases and J dropped 2 bases, with 11 bases sitting between them. This CDR3 is 15 amino acids long. CDR1 and CDR2 (germline): SGHDT, YYEEEE. CDR3 coding DNA: TGTGCCAGCAGCTTGGAAACGGTGTCAAACACTGAAGCTTTCTTT. Its translation: CASSLETVSNTEAFF. Filled out from reference TRBV5-6 and TRBJ1-1, the complete variable domain reads DAGVTQSPTHLIKTRGQQVTLRCSPKSGHDTVSWYQQALGQGPQFIFQYYEEEERQRGNFPDRFSGHQFPNYSSELNVNALLLGDSALYLCASSLETVSNTEAFFGQGTRLTVV.

This chain uses TRBV5-4 with TRBJ1-1; D perhaps matches TRBD1 (5 bases). The V end was cut by 1 base, the J end by 0 bases, with 10 bases between. The CDR3 spans 15 residues. The V gene's germline CDR1 is SGHNT and CDR2 YYREEE (reference sequence). The DNA of the CDR3 is TGTGCCAGCAGCTTGAGGACCAGGGTGAACACTGAAGCTTTCTTT. It codes for CASSLRTRVNTEAFF.

The V call is TRBV19, the J call TRBJ2-4, with a possible D match to TRBD2 (6 bases). Between the trimmed V and J ends, which lost 2 bases and 7 bases, there was a span of 9 bases. Germline CDR1 reads LNHDA; CDR2 reads SQIVND (reference sequence). This CDR3 is 13 amino acids long. CDR3 residues: CASSISRENIQYF. DNA for the CDR3: TGTGCCAGTAGTATATCCCGGGAGAACATTCAGTACTTC. The whole variable domain, filled in from reference TRBV19 and TRBJ2-4, reads DGGITQSPKYLFRKEGQNVTLSCEQNLNHDAMYWYRQDPGQGLRLIYYSQIVNDFQKGDIAEGYSVSREKKESFPLTVTSAQKNPTAFYLCASSISRENIQYFGAGTRLSVL.

The chain combines TRBV24-1 with TRBJ2-7; 11 nucleotides align to TRBD1. The V and J ends lost 4 bases and 9 bases, in that order; junction bases with no gene match: 7. Looked up from germline, CDR1 is KGHDR and CDR2 is SFDVKD. This CDR3 region has 14 residues. CDR3 DNA sequence: TGTGCCACCAGTGACACCGGGACAGGGGGGGGGCAGTACTTC. It yields the protein CATSDTGTGGGQYF.

J is TRBJ1-5 and V is TRBV9, with D hard to call. The CDR3 consists of 15 residues. Trimming stripped 0 bases from V and 0 bases from J, with 7 bases between. Germline CDR1 is SGDLS and CDR2 is YYNGEE. As DNA, the CDR3 is TGTGCCAGCAGCGTAGGCGGGTATAGCAATCAGCCCCAGCATTTT. Translation: CASSVGGYSNQPQHF.

The chain uses TRBV12-3 or TRBV12-4 and TRBJ1-2; D may be TRBD1 (5 bases). CDR3 size: 13 residues. The V end lost 5 bases, the J end lost 1 base, and 8 bases lay between the germline ends. The CDR3 spells CASSRQNNYGYTF. Here the CDR3 DNA reads TGTGCCAGCAGTCGACAGAATAACTATGGCTACACCTTC.

This chain joins TRBV6-5 and TRBJ2-4; 9 positions match TRBD1. Trimming removed 6 bases from V and 8 bases from J; junction bases left unmatched: 11. The CDR3 runs 15 residues. Germline V gene sequence: CDR1 MNHEY, CDR2 SVGAGI. The CDR3 reads CASSIGTGYFDIQYF. As DNA, the CDR3 is TGTGCCAGCAGCATCGGGACAGGGTATTTCGACATTCAGTACTTC.